The clone carrying this T cell receptor beta chain showed up just once. This entry comes from a study of neoadjuvant anti-PD-1 for oral cavity cancer. Study context: Non-progressing patients received a fourth nivolumab dose near day 43, then surgery on days 50-56.

PBMC libraries mostly used approximately 500 ng of input genomic DNA, with six replicates per sample. Profiled with immunoSEQ multiplex PCR; TCRdb holds only in-frame clones, not every one. Counted here are nearly 8,000 clones, around 70% occurring once; the ten biggest clones make up under 3.5%. Trimming cost V 1 base and J 4 bases, with 4 bases left between them. From germline, CDR1 is DFQATT and CDR2 SNEGSKA (reference sequence). The CDR3 totals 11 residues. Time point in this sample: after neoadjuvant nivolumab, at surgical resection. The receptor was isolated from a person aged 35-79 years with oral cavity squamous cell carcinoma. The material sequenced was PBMCs, taken after nivolumab (anti-PD-1) treatment. The J gene is TRBJ1-1, the V gene TRBV20-1; D unclear. Written as DNA, the CDR3 is TGCAGTGCTAGAGCCCCCACTGAAGCTTTCTTT. It yields the protein CSARAPTEAFF.